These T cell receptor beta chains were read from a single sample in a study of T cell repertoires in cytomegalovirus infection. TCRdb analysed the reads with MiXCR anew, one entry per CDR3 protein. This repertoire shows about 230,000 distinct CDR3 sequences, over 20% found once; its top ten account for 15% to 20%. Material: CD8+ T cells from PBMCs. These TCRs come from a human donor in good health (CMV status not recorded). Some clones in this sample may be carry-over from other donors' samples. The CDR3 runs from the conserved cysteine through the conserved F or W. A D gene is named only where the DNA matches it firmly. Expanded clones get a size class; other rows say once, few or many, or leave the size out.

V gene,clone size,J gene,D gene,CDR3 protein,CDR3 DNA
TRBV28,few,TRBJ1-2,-,CASSEIYEPYGYTF,TGTGCCAGCAGTGAAATTTACGAACCCTATGGCTACACCTTC
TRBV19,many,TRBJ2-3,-,CASSIAEDTQYF,TGTGCCAGTAGTATAGCGGAGGATACGCAGTATTTT
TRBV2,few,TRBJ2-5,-,CASQTAQYQETQYF,TGTGCCAGCCAGACAGCCCAGTACCAAGAGACCCAGTACTTC
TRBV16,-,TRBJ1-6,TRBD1,CASSQWGTGGHNNSPLHF,TGTGCCAGCAGCCAATGGGGGACAGGGGGACATAATAATTCACCCCTCCACTTT
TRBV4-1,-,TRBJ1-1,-,CASSQEPRDPNTEAFF,TGCGCCAGCAGCCAAGAGCCCCGGGACCCGAACACTGAAGCTTTCTTT
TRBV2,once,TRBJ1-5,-,CASSEEGRRGWSNQPQHF,TGTGCCAGCAGTGAAGAGGGACGCAGGGGCTGGAGCAATCAGCCCCAGCATTTT
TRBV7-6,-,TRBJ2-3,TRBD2,CASSTGTSGGYSTDTQYF,TGTGCCAGCAGCACCGGGACTAGCGGGGGTTATAGCACAGATACGCAGTATTTT
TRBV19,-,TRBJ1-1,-,CASSMTWGVNTEAFF,TGTGCCAGTAGTATGACCTGGGGGGTGAACACTGAAGCTTTCTTT
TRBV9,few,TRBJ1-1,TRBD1,CASSTGQGNTEAFF,TGTGCCAGCAGCACAGGACAGGGGAACACTGAAGCTTTCTTT
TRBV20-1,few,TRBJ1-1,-,CSARDGTVEAFF,TGCAGTGCTAGAGATGGTACAGTTGAAGCTTTCTTT
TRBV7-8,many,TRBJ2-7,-,CASRDVDRYEQYF,TGTGCCAGCAGGGATGTAGACCGCTACGAGCAGTACTTC
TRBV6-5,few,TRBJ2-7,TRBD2,CASSYEGTSAYEQYF,TGTGCCAGCAGTTACGAAGGGACTAGCGCCTACGAGCAGTACTTC
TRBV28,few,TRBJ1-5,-,CASSGLLNQPQHF,TGTGCCAGCAGCGGACTGCTGAATCAGCCCCAGCATTTT
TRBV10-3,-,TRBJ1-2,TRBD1,CATVSTGTASNYGYTF,TGTGCCACCGTAAGCACCGGGACAGCCTCTAACTATGGCTACACCTTC
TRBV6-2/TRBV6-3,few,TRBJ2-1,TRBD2,CASSERGGHEQFF,TGTGCCAGCAGTGAACGGGGGGGGCATGAGCAGTTCTTC
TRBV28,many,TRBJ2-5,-,CASSLLSGAAPWETQYF,TGTGCCAGCAGTTTATTATCGGGGGCCGCCCCTTGGGAGACCCAGTACTTC
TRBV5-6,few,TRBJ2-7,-,CASSLSHPSYEQYF,TGTGCCAGCAGCTTGAGTCACCCCTCCTACGAGCAGTACTTC